Below are 6 T cell receptor beta chains sequenced from a single sample in a study of shared clonotypes between healthy human individuals. The assay was immunoSEQ multiplex PCR, and TCRdb's table has in-frame clones only and misses some. Found here are some 500,000 clones, 90% to 96% of them singletons; the top ten hold 0.05% to 0.07%. The specimen sequenced was naive CD4+ T cells sorted from blood. Subset specified: CD45RA+ positively selected. The receptors were gathered from a woman in her twenties or thirties in good health.

This clone was observed a single time. The chain has TRBV11-2 and TRBJ2-2; D not certain. The germline gives CDR1 SGHAT, CDR2 FQNNGV. This CDR3 has 16 residues. V was clipped by 5 bases and J by 0 bases, with 13 bases between them. The CDR3 sequence is CASSDNSLANTGELFF. Here the CDR3 DNA reads TGTGCCAGCAGCGACAACAGCCTCGCGAACACCGGGGAGCTGTTTTTT.

The rearrangement joins TRBV5-1 to TRBJ2-5; TRBD2 matches 10 bases. This CDR3 is built from 15 residues. After removal of 6 bases from V and 0 bases from J, the junction contained 5 bases not matched to a gene. CDR1 is SGHRS, CDR2 YFSETQ, per germline. The CDR3 DNA is TGCGCCAGCACGAGGACTAGCGGTTACCAAGAGACCCAGTACTTC. Translation: CASTRTSGYQETQYF.

The chain employs TRBV30 and TRBJ1-1, with D maybe TRBD1 (6 bases). V shed 3 bases and J shed 6 bases, with 14 bases lying between them. Germline CDR1 reads GTSNPN; CDR2 reads SVGIG (reference sequence). The length of the CDR3 is 13 residues. Written as DNA, the CDR3 is TGTGCCTGGAGAGGCAGGGGCGGCTCTGAAGCTTTCTTT. As protein: CAWRGRGGSEAFF.

The gene calls are TRBV5-6 and TRBJ1-1, with 8 bases that match TRBD1. Germline values: CDR1 SGHDT, CDR2 YYEEEE. Unmatched junction bases numbered 11, after V lost 5 bases and J lost 5 bases. There are 15 residues in the CDR3. The CDR3 loop is CASSRTGLSETEAFF. The CDR3 region has the DNA TGTGCCAGCAGTCGGACAGGGCTTTCGGAGACTGAAGCTTTCTTT.

The chain combines TRBV28 with TRBJ1-4; unclear D gene. The CDR3 is 16 amino acids. Trimming cost V 5 bases and J 2 bases, with 15 bases left between them. CDR1 MDHEN and CDR2 SYDVKM come from the germline V gene. The CDR3 here is CASSPPGKTTNEKLFF. The CDR3 DNA follows: TGTGCCAGCAGTCCACCCGGGAAGACGACTAATGAAAAACTGTTTTTT.

This rearrangement joins TRBV10-3 to TRBJ1-2; D might be TRBD1 (5 bases). Deletions cut 7 bases from V and 3 bases from J, with 12 bases between. Germline CDR1 reads ENHRY; CDR2 reads SYGVKD. The CDR3 runs to 13 residues. CDR3 DNA sequence: TGTGCCATCACGCAAGGGGAGTACTATGGCTACACCTTC. Translated, it gives CAITQGEYYGYTF.